One sample yielded the 11 T cell receptor beta chains listed below, sequenced in a study of blood T cell repertoires in COVID-19. Repertoires were generated with immunoSEQ multiplex PCR, while TCRdb's copy carries only in-frame clones and drops some. The sample includes some 220,000 clones, roughly 82% of them seen just once. Sequencing was performed on peripheral blood. These receptors all stem from a man between 50 and 59 years old with active or convalescent COVID-19.

V and J are TRBV9 and TRBJ2-7, with 11 bases aligning to TRBD1. Germline assignment: CDR1 SGDLS and CDR2 YYNGEE. CDR3 length equals 17 residues. Germline trimming cut 6 bases from V and 3 bases from J; bases unmatched to any gene: 14. The CDR3 nucleotides read TGTGCCAGCACCCTAAGGGGAACCGGGACAGGGGGCTACGAGCAGTACGTC. It encodes CASTLRGTGTGGYEQYV.

The J gene is TRBJ2-1, the V gene TRBV15, with TRBD2 as a possible D gene (7 bases). V gave up 0 bases and J gave up 0 bases, with 12 bases separating them. The germline V gene has CDR1 LNHNV and CDR2 YYDKDF (reference sequence). The CDR3 spans 17 residues. The CDR3 loop is CATSRDWGGGSYNEQFF. The CDR3 region has the DNA TGTGCCACCAGCAGAGATTGGGGGGGCGGCTCCTACAATGAGCAGTTCTTC.

This chain joins TRBV5-1 and TRBJ1-6; TRBD1 agrees at 10 bases. The CDR3 runs 14 residues. The germline CDR1 and CDR2 sequences are SGHRS and YFSETQ. V lost 6 bases and J lost 6; bases outside the gene matches: 3. The CDR3 sequence is CASTRDRGNSPLHF. The CDR3 DNA reads TGCGCCAGCACCCGGGACAGGGGTAATTCACCCCTCCACTTT.

The chain combines TRBV13 with TRBJ2-2; 7 nucleotides agree with TRBD2. The V and J ends lost 5 bases and 5 bases, in that order; junction bases with no gene match: 8. CDR1 and CDR2 (germline): PRHDT, FYEKMQ (reference sequence). CDR3 length: 15 amino acids. In nucleotides, the CDR3 is TGTGCCAGCAGCCGCTGGACTAGTCGGACCGGGGAGCTGTTTTTT. Amino acid sequence: CASSRWTSRTGELFF.

The CDR3 here is CASSYRATGAKNIQYF. DNA of the CDR3: TGTGCCAGCAGTTACCGAGCGACAGGGGCAAAAAACATTCAGTACTTC. The V gene is TRBV6-2 or TRBV6-3, the J gene TRBJ2-4, with 8 bases fitting TRBD1. Germline-derived CDR1 and CDR2 are MNHEY and SVGEGT. J was trimmed by 4 bases and V by 2 bases; bases with no gene match: 7. This CDR3 has 16 amino acids.

V usage is TRBV7-2 and J usage is TRBJ2-7; TRBD1 aligns across 8 bases. Germline V gives CDR1 SGHTA, CDR2 FQGNSA. The CDR3 runs 18 residues. With 5 bases clipped from V and 7 bases from J, the junction kept 22 bases outside the gene matches. CDR3 residues: CASSEDRVVTSAFEEQYF. The CDR3, as DNA: TGTGCCAGCAGCGAGGACAGGGTGGTGACTAGTGCATTTGAGGAGCAGTACTTC.

The chain couples TRBV28 to TRBJ2-7; D remains unclear. Germline V gene data show CDR1 as MDHEN and CDR2 as SYDVKM. The CDR3 runs to 11 residues. V lost 7 bases, J lost 3 bases, and 7 bases lay in between. The CDR3 reads CASINSYEQYF. The CDR3 DNA reads TGTGCCAGCATAAACAGCTACGAGCAGTACTTC.

This clone turned up a few times. CDR3 sequence reads: CASTPGGRYTF. In nucleotides, the CDR3 is TGCGCCAGCACTCCTGGGGGCCGCTACACCTTC. The J gene is TRBJ1-2, the V gene TRBV10-2; TRBD1 might be the D (6 bases). CDR1 and CDR2 from the germline V gene are WSHSY and SAAADI. The CDR3 has 11 amino acids. Trimming took 7 bases from V and 9 from J, leaving 12 bases between them.

This clone has only a few counts. V and J are TRBV5-6 and TRBJ1-4; no clear D. There are 15 residues in the CDR3. CDR1 and CDR2 from the germline V gene are SGHDT and YYEEEE. V dropped 0 bases and J dropped 7 bases, with 13 bases sitting between them. This CDR3 is CASSLGQLDAEKLFF. The CDR3 DNA sequence: TGTGCCAGCAGCTTGGGACAATTAGACGCTGAAAAACTGTTTTTT.

This clone was seen a handful of times. V is TRBV11-2 and J is TRBJ1-6; TRBD1 aligns across 7 bases. CDR3 length equals 15 residues. Germline V gene lookup returns CDR1 SGHAT and CDR2 FQNNGV. Trimming cost V 2 bases and J 9 bases; bases outside gene matches: 7. Here the CDR3 reads CASSLYRGKGSPLHF. DNA for the CDR3: TGTGCCAGCAGCTTATACAGGGGCAAGGGTTCACCCCTCCACTTT.

This chain uses TRBV23-1 with TRBJ2-2; 8 bases map to TRBD1. TRBV23-1 is identified as an open reading frame with a role that is uncertain. The CDR3 is 17 amino acids. V was clipped by 2 bases and J by 1 base; unmatched bases: 6. CDR3 bases: TGCGCCAGCAGTCAACCCGACAGGGGCTGGAACACCGGGGAGCTGTTTTTT. This encodes CASSQPDRGWNTGELFF.